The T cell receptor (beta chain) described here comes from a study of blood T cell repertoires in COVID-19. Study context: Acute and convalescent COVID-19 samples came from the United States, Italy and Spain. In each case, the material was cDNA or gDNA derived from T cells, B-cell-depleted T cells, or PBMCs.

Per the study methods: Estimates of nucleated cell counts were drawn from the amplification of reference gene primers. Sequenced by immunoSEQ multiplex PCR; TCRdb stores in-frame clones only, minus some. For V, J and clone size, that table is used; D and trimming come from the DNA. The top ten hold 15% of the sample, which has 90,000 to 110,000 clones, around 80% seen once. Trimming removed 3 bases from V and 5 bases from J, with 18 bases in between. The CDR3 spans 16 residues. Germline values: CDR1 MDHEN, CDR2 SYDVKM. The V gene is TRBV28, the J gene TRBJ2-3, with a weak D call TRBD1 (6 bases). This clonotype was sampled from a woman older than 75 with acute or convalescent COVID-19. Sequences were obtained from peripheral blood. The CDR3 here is CASSLLAQGKGDTQYF. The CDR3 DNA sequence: TGTGCCAGCAGTTTGCTCGCACAGGGTAAAGGAGATACGCAGTATTTT.